This T cell receptor beta chain was sequenced in a study of blood T cell repertoires in COVID-19. Study context: There were acute and convalescent COVID-19 samples, and they came from the United States, Italy and Spain. Sources were T cells, B-cell-depleted T cells, or PBMCs; the material itself was cDNA or gDNA.

This clone was counted once. The CDR3 sequence is 15 residues long. Germline V gene data show CDR1 as LNHDA and CDR2 as SQIVND (reference sequence). V lost 3 bases and J lost 5; bases outside the gene matches: 7. Methods used by the authors: Amplification from reference gene primers served as the basis for estimated nucleated cell counts. Profiling relied on immunoSEQ multiplex PCR, and the TCRdb table lists in-frame clones only, not all of them. V and J calls plus clone size are reproduced from that table; the DNA served to infer D and trimming. Here the sample spans 280,000 or so clones, roughly nine tenths being singletons.

Sequencing was carried out using PBMCs or T cells enriched from blood (not recorded which). This TCR was sampled from a woman in her forties or fifties who had been exposed to COVID-19. The gene calls are TRBV19 and TRBJ2-1; 7 bases agree with TRBD1. CDR3 sequence (DNA): TGTGCCAGTAGTATGGGGACAGTGGGGAACAATGAGCAGTTCTTC. Translating it yields CASSMGTVGNNEQFF.